This TCR beta chain was documented in a study of chemoradiotherapy in HPV16-positive cancers. Study-level points and caveats: Candidate HPV-specific clones and E7-related TCR motifs grew in tumor during treatment. The functional HPV-specific definition rests on just a couple of HPV16-positive patients.

About this clone itself: The antigen is not known.

The method was immunoSEQ multiplex PCR; TCRdb's version includes in-frame clones alone and lacks a portion of them. The table lists about 12,000 clones, roughly 73% of them singletons. The receptor's source is a human donor with HPV-associated anogenital cancer. The sample was gathered from a patient who underwent chemoradiotherapy.

The CDR3 region is CASSLTLLAEETQYF. CDR3 DNA: TGTGCCAGCAGCCTAACCCTACTAGCGGAGGAGACCCAGTACTTC. The chain employs TRBV9 and TRBJ2-5; 8 positions agree with TRBD2. The CDR3 sequence is 15 residues long. V trimming: 4 bases; J trimming: 5 bases; junction bases outside the gene matches: 10. Germline assignment: CDR1 SGDLS and CDR2 YYNGEE.